This T cell receptor (beta chain) came from a study of blood T cell repertoires in COVID-19. For the study at large: Sample material is recorded as cDNA or gDNA derived from T cells, B-cell-depleted T cells, or PBMCs.

This clone has more than one count but fewer than ten. The repertoire was sequenced with immunoSEQ multiplex PCR; TCRdb's copy has only in-frame clones and lacks some. The sample has 120,000 to 150,000 clones; around four fifths are singletons. The CDR3 runs 15 residues. Trimming removed 1 base from V and 5 bases from J; junction bases left unmatched: 8. CDR1 and CDR2 from the germline V gene are SGHDT and YYEEEE. The sequenced sample was peripheral blood. The sequence was obtained from a woman between 40 and 55 years old with active or convalescent COVID-19. The chain carries TRBV5-6 and TRBJ1-1; 7 bases match TRBD1. The CDR3 reads CASSLLTGKGTEAFF. In DNA form, the CDR3 reads TGTGCCAGCAGCTTGCTGACAGGGAAGGGAACTGAAGCTTTCTTT.